The T cell receptor beta chain under discussion was sequenced for a study of T cell responses to AZD1222 COVID-19 vaccine. With regard to this clone: Its target is unknown.

Germline values: CDR1 GTSNPN, CDR2 SVGIG (reference sequence). V dropped 0 bases and J dropped 7 bases, with 16 bases sitting between them. The CDR3 consists of 15 residues. Findings and caveats of the study: CD4 TCRs associated with vaccination spanned spike, dominating at 160-218 and 743-854.

The assay was immunoSEQ multiplex PCR, and TCRdb's table has in-frame clones only and misses some. The table includes about 150,000 clones, 87% detected once. This clonotype was obtained from an adult who received the AZD1222 COVID-19 vaccine. The rearrangement links TRBV30 to TRBJ1-5; D gene unclear. This specimen was peripheral blood, taken 28 days after the second AZD1222 dose. Here the CDR3 reads CAWSVVTGRDQPQHF. Here the CDR3 DNA reads TGTGCCTGGAGTGTCGTGACCGGACGAGACCAGCCCCAGCATTTT.